The T cell receptor (beta chain) under discussion was sequenced for a study of T cells in Graves' hyperthyroidism and ophthalmopathy. Amplification of TCR beta CDR3 regions was performed using RNA transcripts as template. TCR CDR3 regions were first amplified by RT-PCR with HTBI primers. TCRdb used MiXCR to reprocess the multiplex PCR reads, holding one entry per CDR3 protein. Of roughly 720,000 distinct CDR3 sequences in the sample, 17% were seen once. General study results and limits: Most thyroid-expanded clonotypes above 0.001 were also found in blood.

10 ml of fresh peripheral blood supplied the PBMCs. There are many counts of this clonotype. As yet, its antigen is unknown. Trimming pared 1 base from V and 0 bases from J, leaving 7 bases between. From germline, CDR1 is SGHRS and CDR2 YFSETQ. The CDR3 totals 14 residues. V usage is TRBV5-1 and J usage is TRBJ1-1; D remains unclear. The sequencing input was blood. This sequence originates from a man between 50 and 59 years old with Graves' hyperthyroidism. The CDR3 region is CASSLNSMNTEAFF. For the CDR3, the DNA is TGCGCCAGCAGCTTGAATAGCATGAACACTGAAGCTTTCTTT.